This T cell receptor beta chain stems from a study of immune reconstitution after stem cell transplant in scleroderma. J gave up 2 bases and V 5 bases, and 9 bases lay outside the gene matches. The CDR3 totals 16 residues. This clonotype has just a few counts. TCRdb ran MiXCR on the RT-PCR reads and lists one entry per CDR3 protein. The table includes 2,000 or so distinct CDR3 sequences, about 16% detected once. The origin of this receptor is a female donor with systemic sclerosis. The rearrangement links TRBV12-3 or TRBV12-4 to TRBJ2-3, with 8 nucleotides matching TRBD2. The sample was acquired before or after autologous hematopoietic stem cell transplantation (not recorded which). The CDR3: CASSPTDGGVTDTQYF. The CDR3 DNA sequence: TGTGCCAGCAGTCCGACCGACGGGGGGGTCACAGATACGCAGTATTTT.